This T cell receptor beta chain was captured by sequencing in a study of cytomegalovirus exposure and HLA in healthy donors. General study findings and limits: The investigators catalogued 164 TCR beta chains as cytomegalovirus-associated.

In germline, CDR1 is GTSNPN, CDR2 SVGIG (reference sequence). The junction had 4 bases not matched to a gene; V was cut back by 0 bases and J by 4 bases. The CDR3 is 14 amino acids. Using immunoSEQ multiplex PCR, the repertoire was profiled, and TCRdb retains in-frame clones only, with some absent. The sample gives about 180,000 clones, around nine tenths of which show up once; 1.4% is in the top ten. For this clone: What it binds is unknown. Other DNA variants within this sample encode the same CDR3.

The sequence was collected from a woman aged 25 to 39 in good health and CMV-seronegative. This sequence joins TRBV30 and TRBJ1-1; 8 bases map to TRBD1. Sequenced input: PBMCs. The CDR3 spells CAWSVGTGGTEAFF. The CDR3 DNA reads as TGTGCCTGGAGTGTCGGGACAGGTGGCACTGAAGCTTTCTTT.